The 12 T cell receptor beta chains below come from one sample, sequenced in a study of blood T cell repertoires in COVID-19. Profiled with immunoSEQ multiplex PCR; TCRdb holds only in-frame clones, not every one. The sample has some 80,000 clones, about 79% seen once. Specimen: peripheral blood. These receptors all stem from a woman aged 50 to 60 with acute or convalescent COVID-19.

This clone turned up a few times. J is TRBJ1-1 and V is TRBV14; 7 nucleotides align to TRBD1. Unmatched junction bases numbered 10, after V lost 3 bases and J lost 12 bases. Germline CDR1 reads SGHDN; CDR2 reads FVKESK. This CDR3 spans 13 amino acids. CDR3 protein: CASSQRQGLSPFF. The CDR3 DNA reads TGTGCCAGCAGCCAGCGACAGGGCCTCTCTCCTTTCTTT. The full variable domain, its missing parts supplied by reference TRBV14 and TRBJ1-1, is EAGVTQFPSHSVIEKGQTVTLRCDPISGHDNLYWYRRVMGKEIKFLLHFVKESKQDESGMPNNRFLAERTGGTYSTLKVQPAELEDSGVYFCASSQRQGLSPFFGQGTRLTVV.

CDR3 in amino acids: CAHRASGNTIYF. The CDR3 DNA reads as TGTGCACACAGGGCTTCTGGAAACACCATATATTTT. This chain links TRBV6-6 with TRBJ1-3, with D perhaps TRBD1 (6 bases). CDR1 is MNHNY and CDR2 is SVGAGI in the germline V gene (reference sequence). This CDR3 comprises 12 residues.

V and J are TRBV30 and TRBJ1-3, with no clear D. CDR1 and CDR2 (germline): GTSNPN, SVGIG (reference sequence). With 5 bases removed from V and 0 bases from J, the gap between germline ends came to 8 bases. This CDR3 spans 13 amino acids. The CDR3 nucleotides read TGTGCCTGGGGGTACGGCTCTGGAAACACCATATATTTT. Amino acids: CAWGYGSGNTIYF.

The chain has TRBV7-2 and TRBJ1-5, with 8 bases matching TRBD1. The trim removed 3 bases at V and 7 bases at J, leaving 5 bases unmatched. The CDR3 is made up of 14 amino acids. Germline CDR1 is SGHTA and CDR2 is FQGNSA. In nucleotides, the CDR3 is TGTGCCAGCAGCTTTGACAGGGGTCGGCAGCCCCAGCATTTT. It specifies CASSFDRGRQPQHF.

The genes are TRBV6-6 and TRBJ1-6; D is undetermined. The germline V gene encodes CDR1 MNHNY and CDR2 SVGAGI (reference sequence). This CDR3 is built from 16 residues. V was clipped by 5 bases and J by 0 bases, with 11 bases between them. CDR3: CASSRLRSSYNSPLHF. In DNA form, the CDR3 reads TGTGCCAGCAGTCGACTGCGGAGCTCCTATAATTCACCCCTCCACTTT.

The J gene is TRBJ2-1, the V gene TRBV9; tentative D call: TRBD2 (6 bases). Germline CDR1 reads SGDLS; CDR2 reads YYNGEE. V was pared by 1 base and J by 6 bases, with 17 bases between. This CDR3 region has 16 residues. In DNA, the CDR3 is TGTGCCAGCAGCGTAACGTCGGGAGTCGCTGCCAATGAGCAGTTCTTC. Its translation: CASSVTSGVAANEQFF.

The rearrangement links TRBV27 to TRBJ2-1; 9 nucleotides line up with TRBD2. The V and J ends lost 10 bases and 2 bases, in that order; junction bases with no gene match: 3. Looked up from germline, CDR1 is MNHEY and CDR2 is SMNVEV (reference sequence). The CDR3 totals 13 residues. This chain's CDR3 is CAIGGGAYNEQFF. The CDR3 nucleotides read TGTGCCATCGGCGGGGGGGCCTACAATGAGCAGTTCTTC.

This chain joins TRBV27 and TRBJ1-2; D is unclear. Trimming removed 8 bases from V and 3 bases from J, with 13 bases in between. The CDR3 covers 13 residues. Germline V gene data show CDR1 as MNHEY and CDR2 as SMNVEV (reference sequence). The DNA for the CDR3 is TGTGCCAGCTCTCCACCGGGAGACTATGGCTACACCTTC. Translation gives CASSPPGDYGYTF.

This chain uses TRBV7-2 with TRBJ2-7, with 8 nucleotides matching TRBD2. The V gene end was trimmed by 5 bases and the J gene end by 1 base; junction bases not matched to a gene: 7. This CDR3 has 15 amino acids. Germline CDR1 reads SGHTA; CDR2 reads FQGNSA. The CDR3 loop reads CASSLSGTYSYEQYF. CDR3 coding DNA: TGTGCCAGCAGCCTTAGCGGGACTTATTCCTACGAGCAGTACTTC.

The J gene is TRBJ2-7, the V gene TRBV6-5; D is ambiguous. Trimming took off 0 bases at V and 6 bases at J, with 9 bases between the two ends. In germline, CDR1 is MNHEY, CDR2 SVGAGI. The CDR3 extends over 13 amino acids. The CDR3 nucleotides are TGTGCCAGCAGTTACTCGGAGCAGCGCGAGCAGTACTTC. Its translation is CASSYSEQREQYF.

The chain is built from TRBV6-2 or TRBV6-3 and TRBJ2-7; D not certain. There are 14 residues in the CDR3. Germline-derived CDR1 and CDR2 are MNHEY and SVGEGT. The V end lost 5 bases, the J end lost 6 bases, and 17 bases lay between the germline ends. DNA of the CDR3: TGTGCCAGCAGTCCCCCCGCTACCTTTAGCGAGCAGTACTTC. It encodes CASSPPATFSEQYF.

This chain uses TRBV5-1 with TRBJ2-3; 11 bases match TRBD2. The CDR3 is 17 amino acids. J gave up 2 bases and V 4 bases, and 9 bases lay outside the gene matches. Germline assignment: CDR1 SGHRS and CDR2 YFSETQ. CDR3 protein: CASSTGTSGLATDTQYF. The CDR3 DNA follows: TGCGCCAGCAGCACCGGGACTAGCGGTCTCGCCACAGATACGCAGTATTTT. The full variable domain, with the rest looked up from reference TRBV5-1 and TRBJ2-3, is KAGVTQTPRYLIKTRGQQVTLSCSPISGHRSVSWYQQTPGQGLQFLFEYFSETQRNKGNFPGRFSGRQFSNSRSEMNVSTLELGDSALYLCASSTGTSGLATDTQYFGPGTRLTVL.